The 23 T cell receptor beta chains below come from one sample, sequenced in a study of human thymus T cells. Assay: immunoSEQ multiplex PCR; the TCRdb copy retains only in-frame clones and omits some. The table lists 45,000 to 75,000 clones, 90% to 95% of them singletons. The sample comprised blood. Receptors were obtained from a boy under two years old with a congenital heart defect but otherwise immunologically healthy.

V usage is TRBV2 and J usage is TRBJ2-7; D is perhaps TRBD1 (6 bases). There are 13 residues in the CDR3. V shed 6 bases and J shed 3 bases, with 12 bases lying between them. Germline V gene lookup returns CDR1 SNHLY and CDR2 FYNNEI. Written as DNA, the CDR3 is TGTGCCAGCAGAGTCACAGGGAACTACGAGCAGTACTTC. The encoded protein is CASRVTGNYEQYF.

This clone was seen once. The chain recombines TRBV9 with TRBJ2-7; D remains ambiguous. Deletions cut 0 bases from V and 3 bases from J, with 7 bases between. This CDR3 is 13 amino acids long. CDR1 and CDR2 (germline): SGDLS, YYNGEE. CDR3 protein: CASSVAPRYEQYF. The CDR3 coding sequence is TGTGCCAGCAGCGTAGCCCCACGCTACGAGCAGTACTTC.

The J gene is TRBJ2-3, the V gene TRBV9, with 12 bases aligning to TRBD2. The germline gives CDR1 SGDLS, CDR2 YYNGEE. The trim removed 2 bases at V and 6 bases at J, leaving 13 bases unmatched. The CDR3 runs to 18 residues. The CDR3 loop is CASSVSSGGATPQDTQYF. The CDR3 DNA reads as TGTGCCAGCAGCGTGTCTAGCGGGGGGGCCACCCCCCAGGATACGCAGTATTTT. Using reference TRBV9 and TRBJ2-3 for the parts outside the CDR3, the full variable domain is DSGVTQTPKHLITATGQRVTLRCSPRSGDLSVYWYQQSLDQGLQFLIQYYNGEERAKGNILERFSAQQFPDLHSELNLSSLELGDSALYFCASSVSSGGATPQDTQYFGPGTRLTVL.

The V gene is TRBV27, the J gene TRBJ2-7; D is unclear. CDR3 length: 15 amino acids. Trimming pared 0 bases from V and 4 bases from J, leaving 13 bases between. Germline assignment: CDR1 MNHEY and CDR2 SMNVEV (reference sequence). CDR3 nucleotide sequence: TGTGCCAGCAGTTTATCGTTAGTTCTCGGATACGAGCAGTACTTC. Translated, it gives CASSLSLVLGYEQYF.

This sequence joins TRBV4-2 and TRBJ2-7; TRBD2 matches at 9 bases. The CDR3 has 16 residues. Germline trimming cut 0 bases from V and 3 bases from J; bases unmatched to any gene: 6. The germline V gene has CDR1 LGHNA and CDR2 YNFKEQ. The CDR3 sequence: CASSQDWGSGGYEQYF. DNA for the CDR3: TGTGCCAGCAGCCAAGATTGGGGTAGCGGGGGCTACGAGCAGTACTTC.

The chain's CDR3 is CSVRKGKGTETQYF. As DNA, the CDR3 is TGCAGCGTCCGGAAAGGGAAGGGTACAGAGACCCAGTACTTC. This chain uses TRBV29-1 with TRBJ2-5, with D uncertain. Per the germline V gene, CDR1 is SQVTM and CDR2 is ANQGSEA. The CDR3 contains 14 residues. The V and J ends lost 6 bases and 4 bases respectively, with 18 bases between them.

The V and J genes are TRBV5-1 and TRBJ2-2; 11 nucleotides line up with TRBD2. Trimming at V came to 0 bases and at J to 12 bases, leaving 4 bases not matched to a gene. CDR1 and CDR2 from the germline V gene are SGHRS and YFSETQ. CDR3 length equals 14 residues. The CDR3 spells CASSLEASGRKLFF. DNA of the CDR3: TGCGCCAGCAGCTTGGAGGCTAGCGGGAGGAAGCTGTTTTTT.

Notes on this clone: The CDR3 carries no conserved terminal phenylalanine or tryptophan, so it likely arises from a read error. The DNA is omitted, as the CDR3 cannot be located on it reliably, and the CDR3 follows TCRdb's listing. This sequence joins TRBV7-2 and TRBJ2-4; no check of the table's D call, TRBD1, against the DNA was made. Inclusive of both ends, the CDR3 amounts to 9 amino acids. Germline V gene data show CDR1 as SGHTA and CDR2 as FQGNSA. CDR3 sequence: CASSLNRGL.

The rearrangement uses TRBV4-3 and TRBJ1-6; D remains unclear. The germline V gene encodes CDR1 LGHNA and CDR2 YSLEER. With 0 bases removed from V and 7 bases from J, the gap between germline ends came to 16 bases. The CDR3 is made up of 17 amino acids. The chain's CDR3 is CASSQEVGNSPNSPLHF. For the CDR3, the DNA is TGCGCCAGCAGCCAAGAAGTAGGGAACAGTCCAAATTCACCCCTCCACTTT.

The chain is built from TRBV6-5 and TRBJ2-7; 7 bases line up with TRBD1. Trimming removed 2 bases from V and 3 bases from J; junction bases left unmatched: 4. Germline CDR1 MNHEY, CDR2 SVGAGI. This CDR3 is 14 amino acids long. In nucleotides, the CDR3 is TGTGCCAGCAGTTACGCCGGGACAGACTACGAGCAGTACTTC. Its translation: CASSYAGTDYEQYF.

V usage is TRBV5-1 and J usage is TRBJ2-3, with 7 bases identical to TRBD1. V trimming: 4 bases; J trimming: 1 base; junction bases outside the gene matches: 6. The germline V gene has CDR1 SGHRS and CDR2 YFSETQ. The CDR3 loop spans 15 amino acids. The chain's CDR3 is CASSAGTARTDTQYF. The DNA of the CDR3 is TGCGCCAGCAGCGCAGGGACAGCCCGCACAGATACGCAGTATTTT.

Note on this clone: This sample also contains other DNA sequences that code for the same CDR3. This chain connects TRBV11-3 to TRBJ2-7; the D is unclear. V dropped 1 base and J dropped 4 bases, with 5 bases sitting between them. Germline CDR1 and CDR2: SGHNT and YENEEA. This CDR3 is built from 12 residues. The CDR3 DNA reads TGTGCCAGCAGCTTAGGGTCTTACGAGCAGTACTTC. Protein: CASSLGSYEQYF.

This clone was detected once. The chain combines TRBV5-4 with TRBJ2-1, with 12 bases that match TRBD2. Germline V lookup: CDR1 SGHNT, CDR2 YYREEE (reference sequence). The CDR3 runs to 17 residues. V lost 1 base and J lost 0; bases outside the gene matches: 2. The CDR3 spells CASSLLAGGSSYNEQFF. CDR3 bases: TGTGCCAGCAGCTTGCTAGCGGGGGGGAGCTCCTACAATGAGCAGTTCTTC.

This clone was observed once. This rearrangement joins TRBV4-1 to TRBJ2-7, with TRBD2 matching 9 bases. CDR1 is MGHRA and CDR2 is YSYEKL in the germline V gene. CDR3 length: 13 amino acids. Unmatched junction bases numbered 0, after V lost 4 bases and J lost 2 bases. CDR3 residues: CASSRTSAYEQYF. The CDR3, as DNA: TGCGCCAGCAGCCGGACTAGCGCCTACGAGCAGTACTTC.

Written as DNA, the CDR3 is TGTGCCAGTAGTATTCCCTCTGAGGCTTTCTATGGCTACACCTTC. This codes for CASSIPSEAFYGYTF. This chain links TRBV19 with TRBJ1-2; no definite D call. Germline V gives CDR1 LNHDA, CDR2 SQIVND (reference sequence). This CDR3 contains 15 residues. Trimming took off 3 bases at V and 4 bases at J, with 15 bases between the two ends.

The chain links TRBV4-2 to TRBJ2-5; unclear D gene. Deletions cut 0 bases from V and 5 bases from J, with 7 bases between. CDR3 length: 13 residues. Germline values: CDR1 LGHNA, CDR2 YNFKEQ. The CDR3 sequence: CASSQDQWETQYF. The CDR3 bases are TGTGCCAGCAGCCAAGATCAGTGGGAGACCCAGTACTTC.

This rearrangement joins TRBV4-1 to TRBJ2-3; D unresolved. The CDR3 runs 19 residues. CDR1 and CDR2 from the germline V gene are MGHRA and YSYEKL. Trimming stripped 1 base from V and 0 bases from J, with 20 bases between. The CDR3 DNA sequence: TGCGCCAGCAGCCAAGGATTTTTTATGCAGACCCCTAGCACAGATACGCAGTATTTT. Amino acid sequence: CASSQGFFMQTPSTDTQYF.

This rearrangement joins TRBV19 to TRBJ1-2; TRBD1 agrees at 11 bases. After removal of 5 bases from V and 1 base from J, the junction contained 6 bases not matched to a gene. The CDR3 covers 16 residues. Germline V gene sequence: CDR1 LNHDA, CDR2 SQIVND (reference sequence). The CDR3 coding sequence is TGTGCCAGTAGTGCACAGGGGACAGGGGGTAACTATGGCTACACCTTC. Translated, it gives CASSAQGTGGNYGYTF.

J is TRBJ2-7 and V is TRBV4-1; either TRBD1 or TRBD2 may fit D (5 bases each). Germline V gene lookup returns CDR1 MGHRA and CDR2 YSYEKL. V lost 5 bases and J lost 2, with 19 bases in between. This CDR3 is 16 amino acids long. The CDR3 spells CASSTKMGTSAYEQYF. CDR3 bases: TGCGCCAGCAGCACCAAGATGGGGACGTCAGCCTACGAGCAGTACTTC.

The chain uses TRBV5-5 and TRBJ1-2; D gene unclear. The CDR3 sequence is 14 residues long. Germline V gene sequence: CDR1 SGHKS, CDR2 YYEKEE (reference sequence). Trimming left V 4 bases short and J 4 bases short, with 14 bases between. The CDR3 is CASSHPVYSYGYTF. CDR3 DNA: TGTGCCAGCAGCCACCCAGTCTATTCCTATGGCTACACCTTC.

The gene calls are TRBV7-6 and TRBJ1-4; D call uncertain. Per the germline V gene, CDR1 is SGHVS and CDR2 is FNYEAQ. CDR3 length: 18 amino acids. V was trimmed by 0 bases and J by 6 bases, leaving 20 bases between them. Here the CDR3 reads CASSLAPISRRTDEKLFF. The CDR3 coding sequence is TGTGCCAGCAGCTTAGCGCCGATTTCAAGACGGACCGATGAAAAACTGTTTTTT. Combining the CDR3 with reference TRBV7-6 and TRBJ1-4 gives the whole variable domain GAGVSQSPRYKVTKRGQDVALRCDPISGHVSLYWYRQALGQGPEFLTYFNYEAQQDKSGLPNDRFSAERPEGSISTLTIQRTEQRDSAMYRCASSLAPISRRTDEKLFFGSGTQLSVL.

This rearrangement joins TRBV30 to TRBJ2-3; perhaps D is TRBD1 or TRBD2 (5 bases each). V lost 2 bases to trimming and J lost 2 bases, with 14 bases between them. From germline, CDR1 is GTSNPN and CDR2 SVGIG (reference sequence). There are 15 residues in the CDR3. For the CDR3, the DNA is TGTGCCTGGAGTCCCCGGGACGACTACACAGATACGCAGTATTTT. Translated, it gives CAWSPRDDYTDTQYF.

This clone was seen once. The chain links TRBV7-9 to TRBJ2-3, with a weak D call TRBD2 (5 bases). The CDR3 totals 16 residues. With 1 base removed from V and 0 bases from J, the gap between germline ends came to 11 bases. Germline-derived CDR1 and CDR2 are SEHNR and FQNEAQ (reference sequence). CDR3 DNA sequence: TGTGCCAGCAGCTTAGGACGGGGTAGAAGCACAGATACGCAGTATTTT. Translating it yields CASSLGRGRSTDTQYF.